These T cell receptor beta chains were read from a single sample in a study of patients and donors after allogeneic stem cell transplantation. TCRdb fed the RT-PCR reads into MiXCR, producing one record per CDR3 protein. The table includes about 210,000 distinct CDR3 sequences, roughly two fifths detected once. The sample was blood, either unsorted or a sorted T cell fraction (not recorded which). The receptors come from a human donor who was either an allogeneic HSCT recipient or a stem cell or donor lymphocyte infusion donor (not recorded which). It is not recorded whose cells these are; they may come from a transplant donor. Each CDR3 is given with its conserved first and last residue. Each record gives: CDR3 length, V gene, clone size, J gene, D gene, CDR3 protein, CDR3 DNA. The D gene is left open where the match is weak. A clone size is listed for some rows: how often the clone was seen (once, few, many), or a class if it is expanded.

length: 12; V: TRBV6-2/TRBV6-3; size: .; J: TRBJ1-1; D: .; CDR3: CASSSATGKAFF; DNA: TGTGCCAGCAGTTCCGCTACGGGAAAAGCTTTCTTT
length: 13; V: TRBV27; size: .; J: TRBJ1-6; D: .; CDR3: CASSVVDNSPLHF; DNA: TGTGCCAGCAGCGTAGTAGATAATTCACCCCTCCACTTT
length: 12; V: TRBV27; size: few; J: TRBJ1-2; D: .; CDR3: CASRSRGGGYTF; DNA: TGTGCCAGCAGATCGAGAGGAGGTGGCTACACCTTC
length: 13; V: TRBV10-3; size: .; J: TRBJ1-2; D: .; CDR3: CAISEDGTYGYTF; DNA: TGTGCCATCAGTGAAGACGGCACCTATGGCTACACCTTC
length: 12; V: TRBV18; size: .; J: TRBJ1-1; D: .; CDR3: CASSPNRIEAFF; DNA: TGTGCCAGCTCACCCAACAGGATCGAAGCTTTCTTT
length: 13; V: TRBV15; size: few; J: TRBJ1-2; D: .; CDR3: CATSREVNYGYTF; DNA: TGTGCCACCAGCAGAGAGGTTAACTATGGCTACACCTTC
length: 14; V: TRBV3-1; size: .; J: TRBJ2-7; D: .; CDR3: CASSPDPYRDEQYF; DNA: TGTGCCAGCAGCCCCGATCCCTACAGGGACGAGCAGTACTTC
length: 14; V: TRBV27; size: few; J: TRBJ2-7; D: .; CDR3: CASSLSRGAYEQYF; DNA: TGTGCCAGCAGTTTATCTCGGGGGGCTTACGAGCAGTACTTC
length: 15; V: TRBV25-1; size: .; J: TRBJ2-2; D: TRBD2; CDR3: CASSPLAANTGELFF; DNA: TGTGCCAGCTCCCCCCTAGCGGCGAACACCGGGGAGCTGTTTTTT
length: 15; V: TRBV4-2; size: few; J: TRBJ2-3; D: .; CDR3: CASSRRTTSTDTQYF; DNA: TGTGCCAGCAGCCGCCGGACGACTAGCACAGATACGCAGTATTTT
length: 13; V: TRBV10-3; size: .; J: TRBJ1-1; D: .; CDR3: CAISVRGNTKAFF; DNA: TGTGCCATCAGTGTACGAGGTAACACTAAAGCTTTCTTT
length: 16; V: TRBV4-3; size: .; J: TRBJ2-7; D: .; CDR3: CASSPQATGTFAEQYF; DNA: TGCGCCAGCAGCCCACAGGCGACAGGCACCTTCGCCGAGCAGTACTTC
length: 19; V: TRBV23-1; size: .; J: TRBJ1-4; D: .; CDR3: CASSQSCRRGGRPNEKLFF; DNA: TGCGCCAGCAGTCAATCTTGTAGGCGGGGTGGCAGACCCAATGAAAAACTGTTTTTT
length: 16; V: TRBV4-1; size: .; J: TRBJ2-1; D: TRBD1; CDR3: CASSHMDRGPYNEQFF; DNA: TGCGCCAGCAGCCATATGGACAGGGGACCCTACAATGAGCAGTTCTTC
length: 16; V: TRBV24-1; size: few; J: TRBJ2-1; D: TRBD2; CDR3: CATSDFTSGLRDEQFF; DNA: TGTGCCACCAGTGATTTTACTAGCGGCCTTCGTGATGAGCAGTTCTTC
length: 15; V: TRBV5-1; size: .; J: TRBJ1-2; D: .; CDR3: CASSPLTATNYGYTF; DNA: TGCGCCAGCAGCCCCCTGACAGCGACTAACTATGGCTACACCTTC
length: 14; V: TRBV4-3; size: .; J: TRBJ1-2; D: TRBD1; CDR3: CASRHRGRNYGYTF; DNA: TGCGCCAGCAGGCACAGGGGGCGAAACTATGGTTACACCTTC
length: 15; V: TRBV12-3/TRBV12-4; size: .; J: TRBJ1-6; D: .; CDR3: CASTRWNGYNSPLHF; DNA: TGTGCCAGCACCCGCTGGAACGGCTATAATTCACCCCTCCACTTT
length: 14; V: TRBV5-1; size: .; J: TRBJ1-2; D: .; CDR3: CASSLGGQSYGYTF; DNA: TGCGCCAGCAGCTTGGGAGGACAGAGCTATGGCTACACCTTC
length: 14; V: TRBV15; size: .; J: TRBJ2-3; D: .; CDR3: CATSRTVGPDTQYF; DNA: TGTGCCACCAGCAGAACCGTGGGCCCAGATACGCAGTATTTT
length: 16; V: TRBV6-5; size: once; J: TRBJ1-2; D: .; CDR3: CASSYSSGAPSYGYTF; DNA: TGTGCCAGCAGTTACTCTTCGGGGGCCCCATCCTATGGCTACACCTTC
length: 16; V: TRBV9; size: .; J: TRBJ2-1; D: TRBD1; CDR3: CASSVADRGLENEQFF; DNA: TGTGCCAGCAGCGTAGCAGACAGGGGGCTTGAGAATGAGCAGTTCTTC
length: 15; V: TRBV5-6; size: .; J: TRBJ2-7; D: .; CDR3: CASSRDTRQDYEQYF; DNA: TGTGCCAGCAGCCGCGATACCAGACAAGATTACGAGCAGTACTTC
length: 14; V: TRBV27; size: .; J: TRBJ2-2; D: .; CDR3: CASSSPGTPGELFF; DNA: TGTGCCAGCAGTTCCCCAGGGACGCCTGGGGAGCTGTTTTTT
length: 14; V: TRBV5-6; size: .; J: TRBJ2-7; D: TRBD1; CDR3: CASSTRQGIYEQYF; DNA: TGTGCCAGCAGCACTAGACAGGGGATTTACGAGCAGTACTTC
length: 16; V: TRBV7-9; size: few; J: TRBJ2-5; D: TRBD1; CDR3: CASSKGTGARGETQYF; DNA: TGTGCCAGCAGCAAGGGCACAGGGGCGAGGGGAGAGACCCAGTACTTC
length: 14; V: TRBV12-3/TRBV12-4; size: once; J: TRBJ1-1; D: .; CDR3: CASSLFPTNTEAFF; DNA: TGTGCCAGCAGTTTATTCCCAACTAACACTGAAGCTTTCTTT
length: 18; V: TRBV29-1; size: .; J: TRBJ2-1; D: TRBD2; CDR3: CSVDYPLAGGPSYNEQFF; DNA: TGCAGCGTGGACTATCCACTAGCGGGGGGCCCCTCCTACAATGAGCAGTTCTTC
length: 14; V: TRBV7-9; size: once; J: TRBJ1-1; D: .; CDR3: CASSLDGENTEAFF; DNA: TGTGCCAGCAGCTTAGATGGGGAGAACACTGAAGCTTTCTTT
length: 13; V: TRBV15; size: few; J: TRBJ1-5; D: .; CDR3: CATSSDHLGELNF; DNA: TGTGCCACCAGCAGTGATCACCTTGGGGAACTCAATTTT
length: 15; V: TRBV18; size: .; J: TRBJ1-1; D: TRBD1; CDR3: CASSPRGPANTEAFF; DNA: TGTGCCAGCTCACCCAGGGGGCCGGCGAACACTGAAGCTTTCTTT
length: 15; V: TRBV7-2; size: .; J: TRBJ1-1; D: .; CDR3: CASSLEGQPNTEAFF; DNA: TGTGCCAGCAGCTTAGAGGGACAACCGAACACTGAAGCTTTCTTT
length: 14; V: TRBV20-1; size: .; J: TRBJ2-2; D: .; CDR3: CSARDLRRTRELFF; DNA: TGCAGTGCTAGAGATCTCCGGAGGACTCGGGAGCTGTTTTTT
length: 15; V: TRBV5-1; size: .; J: TRBJ1-6; D: TRBD1; CDR3: CASSLWTGVDSPLHF; DNA: TGCGCCAGCAGCTTGTGGACAGGGGTCGATTCACCCCTCCACTTT
length: 12; V: TRBV29-1; size: .; J: TRBJ1-1; D: .; CDR3: CSVGHPGSEAFF; DNA: TGCAGCGTGGGACACCCCGGGAGTGAAGCTTTCTTT
length: 14; V: TRBV5-4; size: .; J: TRBJ1-5; D: .; CDR3: CASSLAGADQPQHF; DNA: TGTGCCAGCAGCTTGGCAGGGGCTGACCAGCCCCAGCATTTT
length: 12; V: TRBV4-2; size: .; J: TRBJ1-6; D: .; CDR3: CASQQGNSPLHF; DNA: TGTGCCAGTCAACAGGGTAATTCACCCCTCCACTTT
length: 13; V: TRBV4-3; size: few; J: TRBJ1-4; D: .; CDR3: CASSHDRNEKLFF; DNA: TGCGCCAGCAGCCACGACAGGAATGAAAAACTGTTTTTT
length: 12; V: TRBV20-1; size: few; J: TRBJ1-1; D: .; CDR3: CSAAPGGSEAFF; DNA: TGCAGTGCCGCTCCGGGGGGTTCTGAAGCTTTCTTT
length: 15; V: TRBV6-5; size: .; J: TRBJ1-6; D: .; CDR3: CASSYRIVANSPLHF; DNA: TGTGCCAGCAGTTACCGCATCGTCGCCAATTCACCCCTCCACTTT
length: 18; V: TRBV4-2; size: .; J: TRBJ2-2; D: .; CDR3: CASSRKTGFLGDTGELFF; DNA: TGTGCCAGCAGCCGGAAGACCGGGTTTCTGGGGGACACCGGGGAGCTGTTTTTT
length: 16; V: TRBV5-1; size: .; J: TRBJ2-3; D: .; CDR3: CASSPKISPSTDTQYF; DNA: TGCGCCAGCAGCCCAAAGATTAGCCCTAGCACAGATACGCAGTATTTT
length: 14; V: TRBV5-1; size: .; J: TRBJ2-1; D: .; CDR3: CASSTGPKYNEQFF; DNA: TGCGCCAGCAGCACGGGACCGAAATACAATGAGCAGTTCTTC
length: 14; V: TRBV7-2; size: .; J: TRBJ1-2; D: TRBD1; CDR3: CASSSRQGSYGYTF; DNA: TGTGCCAGCAGCTCGAGACAGGGCAGCTATGGCTACACCTTC
length: 12; V: TRBV20-1; size: .; J: TRBJ1-4; D: .; CDR3: CSARDRQEKLFF; DNA: TGCAGTGCTAGAGACCGACAGGAGAAACTGTTTTTT
length: 16; V: TRBV5-1; size: few; J: TRBJ1-6; D: .; CDR3: CASSLGRRNANSPLHF; DNA: TGCGCCAGCAGCTTGGGCCGGCGAAACGCCAATTCACCCCTCCACTTT
length: 16; V: TRBV27; size: .; J: TRBJ1-2; D: TRBD1; CDR3: CASSLSRDRVHYGYTF; DNA: TGTGCCAGCAGTTTATCGAGAGACAGGGTTCACTATGGCTACACCTTC
length: 12; V: TRBV15; size: few; J: TRBJ2-3; D: .; CDR3: CATSRLGDTQYF; DNA: TGTGCCACCAGCAGACTTGGAGATACGCAGTATTTT
length: 16; V: TRBV6-5; size: .; J: TRBJ1-2; D: TRBD1; CDR3: CASSYSYRGQKDGYTF; DNA: TGTGCCAGCAGTTACTCGTACAGGGGGCAAAAGGATGGCTACACCTTC
length: 12; V: TRBV12-3/TRBV12-4; size: .; J: TRBJ1-5; D: .; CDR3: CASSKINQPQHF; DNA: TGTGCCAGCAGTAAAATAAATCAGCCCCAGCATTTT